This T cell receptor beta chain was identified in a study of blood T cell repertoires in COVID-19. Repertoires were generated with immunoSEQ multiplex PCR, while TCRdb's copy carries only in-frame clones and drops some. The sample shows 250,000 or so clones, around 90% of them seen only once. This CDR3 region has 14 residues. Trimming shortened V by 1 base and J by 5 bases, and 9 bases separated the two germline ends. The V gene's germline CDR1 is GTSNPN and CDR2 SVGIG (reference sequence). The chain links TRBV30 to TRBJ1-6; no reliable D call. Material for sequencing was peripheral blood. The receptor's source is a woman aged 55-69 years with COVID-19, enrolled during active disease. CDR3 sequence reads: CAWSGGRDNSPLHF. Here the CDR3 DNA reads TGTGCCTGGAGTGGAGGGAGAGATAATTCACCCCTCCACTTT.